The TCR beta chain under discussion was sequenced for a study of shared clonotypes between healthy human individuals. Whole-study results and caveats: Generation probabilities were higher for clonotypes shared across all four sorted-subset donors than for unshared ones.

As originally analysed: From ImmunoSEQ came sequences covering only the junction and carrying no quality scores, so filtering differed. Assay: immunoSEQ multiplex PCR; the TCRdb copy retains only in-frame clones and omits some. Clone size and V and J calls were adopted from that table, with D and trimming inferred from the DNA. The data contain fewer than 800,000 clones, just over 90% of them singletons. Naive-designated CD8 cells lacked CD45RO, were positively enriched for CCR7, and omitted terminally differentiated effector memory CD45RA+ cells. Healthy adults negative for HIV, lacking recent acute infections or vaccinations, served as donors. With regard to this clone: Its target is not known.

Trimming at V came to 5 bases and at J to 5 bases, leaving 9 bases not matched to a gene. This CDR3 comprises 16 residues. Germline CDR1 reads SGHTA; CDR2 reads FQGTGA. This chain connects TRBV7-3 to TRBJ2-2; the match to TRBD1 covers 9 bases. Sequenced input: naive CD8+ T cells sorted from blood. The sequence was collected from a man aged 25 to 40 in good health. DNA for the CDR3: TGTGCCAGCAGCCAAGCCGGGACAGGGAAGACCGGGGAGCTGTTTTTT. It translates to CASSQAGTGKTGELFF.